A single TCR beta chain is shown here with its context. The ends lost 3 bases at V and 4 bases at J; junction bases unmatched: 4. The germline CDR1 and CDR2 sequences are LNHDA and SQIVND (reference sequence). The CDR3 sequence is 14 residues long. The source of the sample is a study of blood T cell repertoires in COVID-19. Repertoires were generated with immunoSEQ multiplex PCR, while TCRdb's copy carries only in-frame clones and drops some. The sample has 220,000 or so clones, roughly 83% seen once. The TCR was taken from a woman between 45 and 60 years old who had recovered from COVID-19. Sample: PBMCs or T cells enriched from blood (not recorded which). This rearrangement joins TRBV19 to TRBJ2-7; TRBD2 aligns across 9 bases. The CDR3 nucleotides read TGTGCCAGTAGTATGGGACTAGCAAGGTACGAGCAGTACTTC. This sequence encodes CASSMGLARYEQYF.